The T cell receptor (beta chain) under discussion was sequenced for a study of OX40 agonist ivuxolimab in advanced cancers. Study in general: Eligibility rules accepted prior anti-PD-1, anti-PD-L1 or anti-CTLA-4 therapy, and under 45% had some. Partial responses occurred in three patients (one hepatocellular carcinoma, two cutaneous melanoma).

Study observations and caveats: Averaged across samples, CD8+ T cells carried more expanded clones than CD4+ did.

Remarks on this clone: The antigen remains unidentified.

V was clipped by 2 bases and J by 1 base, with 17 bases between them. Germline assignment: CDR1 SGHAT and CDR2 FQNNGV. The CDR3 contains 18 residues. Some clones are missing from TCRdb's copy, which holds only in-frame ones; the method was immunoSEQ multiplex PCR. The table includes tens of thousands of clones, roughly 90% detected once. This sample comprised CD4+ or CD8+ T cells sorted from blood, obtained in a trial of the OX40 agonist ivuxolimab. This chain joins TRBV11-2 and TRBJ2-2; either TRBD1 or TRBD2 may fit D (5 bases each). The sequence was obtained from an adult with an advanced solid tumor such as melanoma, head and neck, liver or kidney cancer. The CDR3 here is CASSLNPPGPGNTGELFF. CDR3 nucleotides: TGTGCCAGCAGCTTAAACCCACCGGGGCCTGGGAACACCGGGGAGCTGTTTTTT.